This T cell receptor (beta chain) was sequenced for a study of cytomegalovirus exposure and HLA in healthy donors. The study's findings and limits: Most TCRs appeared rarely, but some public TCRs recurred in many donors. Cytomegalovirus-associated TCR beta chains were listed, numbering approximately 150. It emerged from a later analysis that several of the most significant clusters appeared to be linked to common viral pathogens.

Germline V gene sequence: CDR1 MNHEY, CDR2 SVGAGI. The CDR3 has 16 amino acids. The ends lost 0 bases at V and 2 bases at J; junction bases unmatched: 4. This PCR relied on a set of 60 Vbeta primers and 13 Jbeta primers. The protocol was immunoSEQ multiplex PCR, while the TCRdb copy is restricted to in-frame clones and leaves out a portion. The sample holds fewer than 250,000 clones, almost 80% seen once. On this clone: Its specificity is unknown.

The sample was PBMCs. The source is a male donor in good health and CMV-seronegative. V is TRBV6-5 and J is TRBJ2-5, with 9 positions matching TRBD1. The CDR3 DNA follows: TGTGCCAGCAGTTACTCGCCCGGGACAGGGCAAGAGACCCAGTACTTC. This encodes CASSYSPGTGQETQYF.